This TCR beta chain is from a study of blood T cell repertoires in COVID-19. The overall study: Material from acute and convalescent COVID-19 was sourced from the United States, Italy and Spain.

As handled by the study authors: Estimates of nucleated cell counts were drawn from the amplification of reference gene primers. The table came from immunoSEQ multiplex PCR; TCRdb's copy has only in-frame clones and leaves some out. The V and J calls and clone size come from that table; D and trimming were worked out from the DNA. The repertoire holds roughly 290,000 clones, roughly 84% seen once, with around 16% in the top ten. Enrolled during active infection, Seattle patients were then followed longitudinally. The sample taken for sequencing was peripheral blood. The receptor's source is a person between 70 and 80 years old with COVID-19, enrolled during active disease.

DNA for the CDR3: TGTGCCAGCAGGGCAGGAATGAACACTGAAGCTTTCTTT. Protein sequence: CASRAGMNTEAFF. V usage is TRBV6-5 and J usage is TRBJ1-1; unclear D gene. The length of the CDR3 is 13 residues. V was shortened by 6 bases and J by 0 bases, with 8 bases between the two germline ends. Germline V lookup: CDR1 MNHEY, CDR2 SVGAGI.